This TCR beta chain was captured by sequencing in a study of blood T cell repertoires in COVID-19. Turning to the study itself: Italy, Spain and the United States were the sources of the convalescent and acute COVID-19 samples.

Trimming left V 3 bases short and J 5 bases short, with 13 bases between. Germline CDR1 is PRHDT and CDR2 is FYEKMQ (reference sequence). This CDR3 is built from 14 residues. The repertoire was sequenced with immunoSEQ multiplex PCR; TCRdb's copy has only in-frame clones and lacks some. The sample includes 310,000 or so clones, 89% of them seen just once. The clonotype originates from a man younger than 35 who had recovered from COVID-19. The sequenced material came from peripheral blood. The chain combines TRBV13 with TRBJ1-1, with unresolved D. For the CDR3, the DNA is TGTGCCAGCAGCTTTTTCGAGGGAGGGACTGAAGCTTTCTTT. It translates to CASSFFEGGTEAFF.